The 6 T cell receptor beta chains in this list originate from one sample, sequenced in a study of T cell repertoires in cytomegalovirus infection. TCRdb independently ran MiXCR on the reads; one entry per CDR3 protein. This sample has under 200,000 distinct CDR3 sequences, with less than 9.5% found just once. Specimen: PBMCs. The origin of the receptors is a human donor in good health (CMV status not recorded). Some clones in this sample may be carry-over from other donors' samples.

This clonotype was picked up a small number of times. V usage is TRBV24-1 and J usage is TRBJ2-1; TRBD2 agrees at 9 bases. The V gene end was trimmed by 5 bases and the J gene end by 3 bases; junction bases not matched to a gene: 7. From germline, CDR1 is KGHDR and CDR2 SFDVKD. The CDR3 has 16 amino acids. The CDR3 protein is CATSVSGRGGYNEQFF. In DNA form, the CDR3 reads TGTGCCACCAGTGTTAGCGGGAGAGGCGGCTACAATGAGCAGTTCTTC.

This clonotype was counted a few times. The chain is built from TRBV5-1 and TRBJ2-7; TRBD2 aligns across 8 bases. V gave up 0 bases and J gave up 3 bases; unmatched junction bases: 2. The germline gives CDR1 SGHRS, CDR2 YFSETQ. The CDR3 has 14 amino acids. CDR3 sequence reads: CASSLGGRIYEQYF. The CDR3 DNA follows: TGCGCCAGCAGCTTGGGCGGGAGGATCTACGAGCAGTACTTC.

This clonotype has a count of ten or more. The chain links TRBV7-6 to TRBJ2-1; D is uncertain. The CDR3 runs to 15 residues. Trimming removed 1 base from V and 7 bases from J, with 14 bases in between. The germline V gene encodes CDR1 SGHVS and CDR2 FNYEAQ. CDR3 loop: CASSLGAVGLNEQFF. The CDR3 DNA reads as TGTGCCAGCAGCTTAGGCGCCGTAGGGTTGAATGAGCAGTTCTTC.

This clonotype came up many times. The chain is built from TRBV19 and TRBJ2-5; D remains ambiguous. V lost 3 bases to trimming and J lost 0 bases, with 17 bases between them. Germline V gene data show CDR1 as LNHDA and CDR2 as SQIVND (reference sequence). CDR3 length: 17 amino acids. For the CDR3, the DNA is TGTGCCAGTAGTATGTGGGGTTCCAGAAGCTACCAAGAGACCCAGTACTTC. Translation: CASSMWGSRSYQETQYF.

This clonotype came up many times. This rearrangement joins TRBV7-2 to TRBJ2-6; 8 nucleotides align to TRBD2. V lost 5 bases, J lost 3 bases, and 9 bases stayed unmatched. CDR1 and CDR2 from the germline V gene are SGHTA and FQGNSA. The CDR3 is 17 residues long. DNA of the CDR3: TGTGCCAGCAGCCCTCGTCGGGGGGGCCTTGGGGCCAACGTCCTGACTTTC. This sequence encodes CASSPRRGGLGANVLTF.

The V gene is TRBV4-3, the J gene TRBJ2-7, with D possibly being TRBD2 (5 bases). Germline CDR1 LGHNA, CDR2 YSLEER. The germline V and J ends were trimmed by 4 bases and 0 bases, with 13 bases remaining between them. CDR3 length equals 15 residues. The CDR3 here is CASSPDRDFSYEQYF. CDR3 nucleotides: TGCGCCAGCAGCCCTGATCGGGATTTCTCCTACGAGCAGTACTTC.